A single sample is the source of the 2 T cell receptor beta chains below, sequenced in a study of tissue T cells after allogeneic stem cell transplantation. The repertoire was sequenced with immunoSEQ multiplex PCR; TCRdb's copy has only in-frame clones and lacks some. Among under 9,000 clones listed, approximately 35% were seen once. This sample's time point: mouse harvest day 14 after allogeneic transplant. Mouse grafts combined 10^7 T-cell-depleted bone marrow cells with 10^6 splenic CD5+ T cells. Sequenced sample: skin. These receptors originate from a female BALB/c mouse given C57BL/6 T cells with graft-versus-host disease after an allogeneic hematopoietic cell transplant.

As regards this clone: Genes here carry mouse names. Read data end 1 residue before the CDR3 end; the end is taken from the germline J gene. The chain couples TRBV5 to TRBJ2-7; 8 bases match TRBD2. This CDR3 contains 15 residues. Trimming took 0 bases from V and 2 from J; bases not matched to a gene: 3. From germline, CDR1 is LGHNA and CDR2 YNLKQL (reference sequence). Here the CDR3 reads CASSQDGGGPYEQYF. The covered CDR3 bases are TGTGCCAGCAGCCAAGACGGGGGGGGCCCCTATGAACAGTAC.

This clone was detected only a few times. The gene symbols are mouse symbols. The read falls 1 residue short of the CDR3 end, and the missing part is taken from the germline J gene. This chain connects TRBV26 to TRBJ2-3; 8 nucleotides agree with TRBD1. Germline CDR1 KGHPV, CDR2 FQNQEV (reference sequence). V shed 6 bases, J shed 1 base, and the junction held 6 bases outside the gene matches. The CDR3 sequence is 15 residues long. Incomplete CDR3 DNA: TGTGCCAGCAGGAGAGGACAGGGAGGTGCAGAAACGCTGTAT. Its translation is CASRRGQGGAETLY. The CDR3 as a whole reads CASRRGQGGAETLYF.